The 28 T cell receptor beta chains below come from one sample, sequenced in a study of cytomegalovirus exposure and HLA in healthy donors. Repertoires were generated with immunoSEQ multiplex PCR, while TCRdb's copy carries only in-frame clones and drops some. In the table there are about 150,000 clones, roughly 87% of which are singletons. Sequenced input: PBMCs. The receptors were gathered from a man aged 18-30 years in good health and CMV-seropositive.

This clone was seen only a few times. V usage is TRBV2 and J usage is TRBJ1-5, with 11 positions matching TRBD1. This CDR3 has 15 residues. Germline CDR1 reads SNHLY; CDR2 reads FYNNEI. The junction had 8 bases not matched to a gene; V was cut back by 9 bases and J by 4 bases. CDR3 protein: CASNSGQGANQPQHF. The CDR3, as DNA: TGTGCCAGTAATTCCGGACAGGGGGCTAATCAGCCCCAGCATTTT.

The chain joins TRBV28 to TRBJ1-2; TRBD1 matches 9 bases. CDR1 and CDR2 from the germline V gene are MDHEN and SYDVKM. CDR3 length: 15 residues. The V gene end was trimmed by 6 bases and the J gene end by 2 bases; junction bases not matched to a gene: 7. The CDR3 DNA is TGTGCCAGCAGCTGGGACAGGGACTTCAACTATGGCTACACCTTC. It yields the protein CASSWDRDFNYGYTF.

The chain combines TRBV30 with TRBJ2-4; 7 nucleotides align to TRBD2. J gave up 7 bases and V 3 bases, and 6 bases lay outside the gene matches. This CDR3 comprises 13 residues. Germline lookup yields CDR1 GTSNPN and CDR2 SVGIG (reference sequence). The DNA for the CDR3 is TGTGCCTGGAGCGGGGGAGGGCCTAACATTCAGTACTTC. It specifies CAWSGGGPNIQYF.

This chain connects TRBV6-6 to TRBJ1-5; 7 nucleotides match TRBD1. With 2 bases clipped from V and 3 bases from J, the junction kept 4 bases outside the gene matches. CDR3 length equals 15 residues. Germline loops: CDR1 MNHNY, CDR2 SVGAGI (reference sequence). The chain's CDR3 is CASSYADRLNQPQHF. In nucleotides, the CDR3 is TGTGCCAGCAGTTACGCGGACAGGCTCAATCAGCCCCAGCATTTT.

The chain joins TRBV6-6 to TRBJ2-1; D is uncertain. The CDR3 length is 13 residues. Germline loops: CDR1 MNHNY, CDR2 SVGAGI (reference sequence). Trimming removed 2 bases at V and 4 bases at J, with 6 bases between. The CDR3 DNA is TGTGCCAGCAGTTACGAGGATTACAATGAGCAGTTCTTC. Amino acid sequence: CASSYEDYNEQFF.

The chain has TRBV5-1 and TRBJ1-1; TRBD1 is a possible D gene (5 bases). V lost 0 bases and J 0 bases, leaving 12 bases between the germline ends. The CDR3 is made up of 16 amino acids. Germline CDR1 and CDR2: SGHRS and YFSETQ. The CDR3 DNA reads TGCGCCAGCAGCTTGGGAGACAGAAACATGAACACTGAAGCTTTCTTT. This codes for CASSLGDRNMNTEAFF.

The genes are TRBV4-2 and TRBJ1-3; D is undetermined. Germline values: CDR1 LGHNA, CDR2 YNFKEQ. Trimming took off 0 bases at V and 1 base at J, with 7 bases between the two ends. CDR3 size: 15 residues. The CDR3 DNA is TGTGCCAGCAGCCAAGATTGGAGATCTGGAAACACCATATATTTT. Residues: CASSQDWRSGNTIYF.

The chain has TRBV11-2 and TRBJ2-7; 9 bases agree with TRBD1. Germline V gives CDR1 SGHAT, CDR2 FQNNGV. Germline trimming cut 5 bases from V and 0 bases from J; bases unmatched to any gene: 8. CDR3 length: 16 residues. The CDR3 loop is CASSQGGTGPSYEQYF. The CDR3 region has the DNA TGTGCCAGCAGCCAGGGGGGGACAGGGCCCTCCTACGAGCAGTACTTC.

The chain has TRBV6-6 and TRBJ2-7; D perhaps matches TRBD2 (5 bases). The CDR3 has 10 amino acids. V gave up 5 bases and J gave up 6 bases, with 5 bases separating them. Germline CDR1 and CDR2: MNHNY and SVGAGI (reference sequence). CDR3 in amino acids: CASSRGEQYF. The CDR3 nucleotides are TGTGCCAGCAGTCGGGGCGAGCAGTACTTC.

This chain uses TRBV7-2 with TRBJ2-7, with TRBD1 identical over 7 bases. V was clipped by 1 base and J by 0 bases; unmatched bases: 9. The CDR3 has 17 amino acids. The germline gives CDR1 SGHTA, CDR2 FQGNSA. For the CDR3, the DNA is TGTGCCAGCAGCTTAGGAGGAGGACAGGCTAGCTCCTACGAGCAGTACTTC. It is translated as CASSLGGGQASSYEQYF. Drawing the rest from reference TRBV7-2 and TRBJ2-7, the complete variable domain is GAGVSQSPSNKVTEKGKDVELRCDPISGHTALYWYRQSLGQGLEFLIYFQGNSAPDKSGLPSDRFSAERTGGSVSTLTIQRTQQEDSAVYLCASSLGGGQASSYEQYFGPGTRLTVT.

The chain carries TRBV28 and TRBJ1-1, with D uncertain. The CDR3 runs to 17 residues. Germline V lookup: CDR1 MDHEN, CDR2 SYDVKM. V was clipped by 2 bases and J by 1 base, with 17 bases between them. CDR3 sequence reads: CASSLLSPLSGNTEAFF. The CDR3 DNA reads TGTGCCAGCAGTTTACTCTCACCATTATCGGGGAACACTGAAGCTTTCTTT.

The CDR3 is CASSEGLLLSYEQYF. The CDR3 nucleotides read TGTGCCAGCAGCGAGGGACTCCTCCTCTCCTACGAGCAGTACTTC. The chain links TRBV9 to TRBJ2-7; possibly TRBD2 for D (6 bases). Trimming removed 3 bases at V and 0 bases at J, with 13 bases between. This CDR3 is 15 amino acids long. Per the germline V gene, CDR1 is SGDLS and CDR2 is YYNGEE.

This chain uses TRBV5-1 with TRBJ1-2; D might be TRBD1 (5 bases). This CDR3 comprises 15 residues. Germline CDR1 and CDR2: SGHRS and YFSETQ. V was cut by 0 bases and J by 2 bases, with 11 bases left in between. CDR3 amino acids: CASSLESRANYGYTF. CDR3 nucleotide sequence: TGCGCCAGCAGCTTGGAGTCCAGGGCCAACTATGGCTACACCTTC.

Of note for this clone: Additional DNA sequences in this sample encode the identical CDR3. The chain is built from TRBV4-1 and TRBJ1-5; D perhaps matches TRBD1 (6 bases). There are 15 residues in the CDR3. Trimming took off 0 bases at V and 10 bases at J, with 16 bases between the two ends. Looked up from germline, CDR1 is MGHRA and CDR2 is YSYEKL. The CDR3 here is CASSQDLQGYRPQHF. The DNA for the CDR3 is TGCGCCAGCAGCCAAGATCTGCAGGGGTATCGACCCCAGCATTTT.

The chain employs TRBV27 and TRBJ1-5; D is unclear. Germline V CDR1 and CDR2: MNHEY, SMNVEV (reference sequence). Between the trimmed V and J ends, which lost 3 bases and 6 bases, there was a span of 21 bases. There are 17 residues in the CDR3. DNA of the CDR3: TGTGCCAGCAGTTTGTTCGGGAGTGGGTCTTGGGGTCAGCCCCAGCATTTT. The encoded protein is CASSLFGSGSWGQPQHF.

The genes are TRBV2 and TRBJ1-1; D may be TRBD1 (5 bases). In germline, CDR1 is SNHLY, CDR2 FYNNEI. V lost 6 bases and J lost 3, with 14 bases in between. CDR3 length equals 14 residues. CDR3 DNA sequence: TGTGCCAGCAGGGAACAGGTGTTGGACACTGAAGCTTTCTTT. Its protein product is CASREQVLDTEAFF.

V is TRBV6-6 and J is TRBJ1-2, with 8 bases lining up with TRBD1. The CDR3 is 14 residues long. V lost 11 bases, J lost 4 bases, and 12 bases stayed unmatched. Germline V gene data show CDR1 as MNHNY and CDR2 as SVGAGI (reference sequence). The CDR3: CASRVGQGPYGYTF. In DNA form, the CDR3 reads TGTGCCTCGCGAGTAGGACAGGGACCCTATGGCTACACCTTC.

This clone came up once. The gene calls are TRBV19 and TRBJ1-5; D gene unclear. The CDR3 length is 15 residues. Germline CDR1 is LNHDA and CDR2 is SQIVND (reference sequence). The germline V and J ends were trimmed by 6 bases and 5 bases, with 17 bases remaining between them. The CDR3 DNA reads TGTGCCAGTAGGTCATTCTCAGGCTACCATCAGCCCCAGCATTTT. Translating gives CASRSFSGYHQPQHF.

The gene calls are TRBV9 and TRBJ2-1; D gene uncertain. The CDR3 loop spans 13 amino acids. In germline, CDR1 is SGDLS, CDR2 YYNGEE. Trimming shortened V by 1 base and J by 5 bases, and 7 bases separated the two germline ends. CDR3: CASSVPGHNEQFF. Written as DNA, the CDR3 is TGTGCCAGCAGCGTACCTGGCCACAATGAGCAGTTCTTC.

This chain connects TRBV18 to TRBJ1-1; D is undetermined. The CDR3 contains 13 residues. V lost 3 bases and J lost 4, with 9 bases in between. CDR1 and CDR2 from the germline V gene are KGHSH and LQKENI. For the CDR3, the DNA is TGTGCCAGCTCACCGGTCCCCGGCACTGAAGCTTTCTTT. This translates into CASSPVPGTEAFF.

The chain carries TRBV30 and TRBJ2-2; tentative D call: TRBD1 (5 bases). Germline V gene data show CDR1 as GTSNPN and CDR2 as SVGIG (reference sequence). Trimming stripped 4 bases from V and 7 bases from J, with 13 bases between. CDR3 size: 13 residues. The CDR3 region is CAWIEGAIGELFF. For the CDR3, the DNA is TGTGCCTGGATTGAAGGGGCGATCGGGGAGCTGTTTTTT.

The V gene is TRBV13, the J gene TRBJ1-1, with D perhaps matching TRBD1 (5 bases). V lost 5 bases and J 11 bases, leaving 15 bases between the germline ends. The CDR3 runs to 12 residues. The germline V gene encodes CDR1 PRHDT and CDR2 FYEKMQ (reference sequence). The CDR3 bases are TGTGCCAGCAGCCTGACGGTGTCAGGGGCTTTCTTT. This codes for CASSLTVSGAFF.

This chain uses TRBV5-1 with TRBJ2-5; 7 positions agree with TRBD1. The CDR3 is 16 amino acids. Germline lookup yields CDR1 SGHRS and CDR2 YFSETQ. V was clipped by 5 bases and J by 5 bases; unmatched bases: 15. As DNA, the CDR3 is TGCGCCAGCAGAGGGGGCCACTCCTACACATCGGAGACCCAGTACTTC. Translated: CASRGGHSYTSETQYF.

The J gene is TRBJ2-3, the V gene TRBV9; 8 bases are shared with TRBD1. The CDR3 is made up of 16 amino acids. Germline V lookup: CDR1 SGDLS, CDR2 YYNGEE. With V trimmed by 3 bases and J by 1 base, 7 bases remained unmatched. CDR3: CASSDRYRGGTDTQYF. The CDR3, as DNA: TGTGCCAGCAGCGACCGGTACAGGGGGGGCACAGATACGCAGTATTTT. The full variable domain, its missing parts supplied by reference TRBV9 and TRBJ2-3, is DSGVTQTPKHLITATGQRVTLRCSPRSGDLSVYWYQQSLDQGLQFLIQYYNGEERAKGNILERFSAQQFPDLHSELNLSSLELGDSALYFCASSDRYRGGTDTQYFGPGTRLTVL.

The genes are TRBV29-1 and TRBJ1-3; a weak D match, TRBD1 (6 bases). Germline CDR1 and CDR2: SQVTM and ANQGSEA. V lost 4 bases to trimming and J lost 3 bases, with 13 bases between them. CDR3 size: 14 residues. The CDR3 DNA is TGCAGCGTTGCTGACACAGGGTTTGGAAACACCATATATTTT. Its protein product is CSVADTGFGNTIYF.

The genes are TRBV10-1 and TRBJ1-6; 7 nucleotides line up with TRBD1. CDR1 and CDR2 from the germline V gene are WNHNN and SYGVQD (reference sequence). This CDR3 is 14 amino acids long. The V and J ends lost 7 bases and 8 bases, in that order; junction bases with no gene match: 8. The CDR3 DNA reads as TGCGCCAGCACCTCGGGACAGCACGATTCACCCCTCCACTTT. The encoded protein is CASTSGQHDSPLHF.

This chain joins TRBV30 and TRBJ2-3; 7 bases align to TRBD2. CDR3 length: 15 residues. The V gene end was trimmed by 2 bases and the J gene end by 2 bases; junction bases not matched to a gene: 7. Germline V gene data show CDR1 as GTSNPN and CDR2 as SVGIG (reference sequence). CDR3 nucleotides: TGTGCCTGGAGTCCCGGGACTACCAACACAGATACGCAGTATTTT. This codes for CAWSPGTTNTDTQYF.

This chain connects TRBV6-1 to TRBJ1-1; D is uncertain. The germline CDR1 and CDR2 sequences are MNHNS and SASEGT. The length of the CDR3 is 10 residues. Trimming left V 7 bases short and J 8 bases short, with 8 bases between. The DNA for the CDR3 is TGTGCCAGCAATCTTTTGGAAGCTTTCTTT. Translating gives CASNLLEAFF.